Listed here are 13 T cell receptor beta chains from one sample, sequenced in a study of shared T cell receptors in the human thymus. Profiled with immunoSEQ multiplex PCR; TCRdb holds only in-frame clones, not every one. Counted here are under 850,000 clones, around 89% occurring once; the ten biggest clones make up around 0.0099%. These data were likewise used in another study, on human thymus T cells.

Sequencing was carried out using thymocytes. The receptor source for this set is a boy less than two years old with a congenital heart defect.

The chain couples TRBV4-3 to TRBJ2-5, with TRBD1 as a possible D gene (6 bases). The CDR3 sequence is 15 residues long. V was pared by 4 bases and J by 4 bases, with 16 bases between. Germline V CDR1 and CDR2: LGHNA, YSLEER. CDR3 amino acids: CASSPQQGEGETQYF. CDR3 DNA sequence: TGCGCCAGCAGCCCCCAACAGGGAGAAGGAGAGACCCAGTACTTC.

The V and J genes are TRBV19 and TRBJ2-7; a weak D match, TRBD2 (5 bases). Trimming stripped 3 bases from V and 4 bases from J, with 13 bases between. From germline, CDR1 is LNHDA and CDR2 SQIVND (reference sequence). This CDR3 spans 14 amino acids. This chain's CDR3 is CASSIGAGLYEQYF. CDR3 nucleotide sequence: TGTGCCAGTAGTATCGGCGCGGGTCTTTACGAGCAGTACTTC.

The genes are TRBV7-9 and TRBJ2-1; 10 nucleotides match TRBD2. Germline V gene sequence: CDR1 SEHNR, CDR2 FQNEAQ (reference sequence). The ends lost 4 bases at V and 5 bases at J; junction bases unmatched: 11. The CDR3 is made up of 17 amino acids. The DNA of the CDR3 is TGTGCCAGCAGCTCCTACGGACCTAGCGGGAGCCACAATGAGCAGTTCTTC. Its translation: CASSSYGPSGSHNEQFF.

The V gene is TRBV19, the J gene TRBJ2-7; the D gene is possibly TRBD2 (5 bases). The CDR3 spans 15 residues. The V and J ends lost 5 bases and 3 bases respectively, with 17 bases between them. CDR1 and CDR2 (germline): LNHDA, SQIVND (reference sequence). CDR3 sequence reads: CASSSARADLYEQYF. The CDR3 nucleotides read TGTGCCAGTAGTTCCGCGCGGGCGGATCTCTACGAGCAGTACTTC.

The chain combines TRBV4-2 with TRBJ1-1; D unclear. The CDR3 length is 13 residues. V shed 0 bases and J shed 4 bases, with 6 bases lying between them. CDR1 and CDR2 (germline): LGHNA, YNFKEQ. Here the CDR3 reads CASSQERGTEAFF. CDR3 DNA: TGTGCCAGCAGCCAAGAGCGCGGCACTGAAGCTTTCTTT.

Of note for this clone: Other DNA variants within this sample encode the same CDR3. The chain joins TRBV2 to TRBJ1-1; 7 nucleotides agree with TRBD1. The CDR3 sequence is 14 residues long. Germline V gene data show CDR1 as SNHLY and CDR2 as FYNNEI. V gave up 2 bases and J gave up 3 bases; unmatched junction bases: 3. Here the CDR3 DNA reads TGTGCCAGCAGTGAAAGGCAGGGGGACACTGAAGCTTTCTTT. Its protein is CASSERQGDTEAFF.

The chain has TRBV14 and TRBJ2-6; 10 bases fit TRBD2. Trimming removed 5 bases from V and 0 bases from J; junction bases left unmatched: 10. This CDR3 is 19 amino acids long. Germline CDR1 and CDR2: SGHDN and FVKESK. CDR3 amino acids: CASSDPGTSARSGANVLTF. CDR3 in DNA: TGTGCCAGCAGCGACCCCGGGACTAGCGCCCGCTCTGGGGCCAACGTCCTGACTTTC.

The chain carries TRBV27 and TRBJ2-5; 7 positions match TRBD1. V lost 5 bases and J lost 4; bases outside the gene matches: 7. Germline V gene lookup returns CDR1 MNHEY and CDR2 SMNVEV (reference sequence). The CDR3 loop spans 14 amino acids. The CDR3 loop reads CASSPNGTAETQYF. The DNA for the CDR3 is TGTGCCAGCAGTCCCAACGGGACAGCAGAGACCCAGTACTTC.

The V call is TRBV5-4, the J call TRBJ1-2, with 7 bases fitting TRBD1. The CDR3 runs to 14 residues. CDR1 SGHNT and CDR2 YYREEE come from the germline V gene (reference sequence). V gave up 6 bases and J gave up 3 bases; unmatched junction bases: 8. The CDR3 loop is CASTQSDRDYGYTF. CDR3 DNA: TGTGCCAGCACCCAATCCGACAGGGACTATGGCTACACCTTC. Combining the CDR3 with reference TRBV5-4 and TRBJ1-2 gives the whole variable domain ETGVTQSPTHLIKTRGQQVTLRCSSQSGHNTVSWYQQALGQGPQFIFQYYREEENGRGNFPPRFSGLQFPNYSSELNVNALELDDSALYLCASTQSDRDYGYTFGSGTRLTVV.

This rearrangement joins TRBV28 to TRBJ2-1; 14 bases match TRBD2. V was clipped by 7 bases and J by 8 bases; unmatched bases: 7. The CDR3 has 15 residues. CDR1 is MDHEN and CDR2 is SYDVKM in the germline V gene. The CDR3 reads CASNPGTSGSHEQFF. The CDR3 coding sequence is TGTGCCAGCAATCCTGGGACTAGCGGGAGCCATGAGCAGTTCTTC.

V usage is TRBV27 and J usage is TRBJ2-7; TRBD2 agrees at 14 bases. With 6 bases clipped from V and 2 bases from J, the junction kept 6 bases outside the gene matches. CDR1 and CDR2 from the germline V gene are MNHEY and SMNVEV (reference sequence). The CDR3 totals 16 residues. In DNA, the CDR3 is TGTGCCAGCAGACAAATGGGACTAGCGGGAGCCTACGAGCAGTACTTC. The encoded protein is CASRQMGLAGAYEQYF.

This clone is a singleton in its sample. The chain has TRBV7-8 and TRBJ2-2; 8 nucleotides agree with TRBD1. This CDR3 contains 16 residues. V lost 1 base to trimming and J lost 5 bases; unmatched junction nucleotides: 6. The germline gives CDR1 SGHVS, CDR2 FQNEAQ. The CDR3 DNA follows: TGTGCCAGCAGCTTAGTTCAGGGGGCGCGTACCGGGGAGCTGTTTTTT. This translates into CASSLVQGARTGELFF.

This clone was detected only once. The genes are TRBV30 and TRBJ1-2, with 8 nucleotides matching TRBD1. Germline assignment: CDR1 GTSNPN and CDR2 SVGIG (reference sequence). CDR3 length equals 15 residues. J was trimmed by 4 bases and V by 0 bases; bases with no gene match: 7. In DNA form, the CDR3 reads TGTGCCTGGAGTGTTTGGGGACAGGCGTTCTATGGCTACACCTTC. Translating it yields CAWSVWGQAFYGYTF.